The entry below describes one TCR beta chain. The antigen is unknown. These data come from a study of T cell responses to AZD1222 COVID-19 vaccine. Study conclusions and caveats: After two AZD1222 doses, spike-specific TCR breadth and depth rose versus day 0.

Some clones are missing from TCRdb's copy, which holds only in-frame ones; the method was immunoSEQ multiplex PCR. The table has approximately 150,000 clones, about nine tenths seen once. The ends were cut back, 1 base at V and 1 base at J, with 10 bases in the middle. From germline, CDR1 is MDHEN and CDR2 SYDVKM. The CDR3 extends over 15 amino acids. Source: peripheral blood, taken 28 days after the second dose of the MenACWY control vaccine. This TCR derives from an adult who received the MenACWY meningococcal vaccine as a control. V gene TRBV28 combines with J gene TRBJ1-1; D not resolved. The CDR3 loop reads CASSLSAGENTEAFF. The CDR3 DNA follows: TGTGCCAGCAGTTTATCGGCGGGTGAGAACACTGAAGCTTTCTTT. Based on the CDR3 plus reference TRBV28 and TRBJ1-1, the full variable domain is DVKVTQSSRYLVKRTGEKVFLECVQDMDHENMFWYRQDPGLGLRLIYFSYDVKMKEKGDIPEGYSVSREKKERFSLILESASTNQTSMYLCASSLSAGENTEAFFGQGTRLTVV.